Presented here are 9 T cell receptor beta chains from one specimen sequenced in a study of blood T cell repertoires in COVID-19. The data were produced by immunoSEQ multiplex PCR, yet TCRdb's version contains in-frame clones alone and is incomplete. The repertoire consists of tens of thousands of clones, with about four fifths occurring once and the leading ten covering around 27%. Sequencing was done on a sample of peripheral blood. The source of these receptors is a human donor in a cohort sampled during active COVID-19.

The gene calls are TRBV11-2 and TRBJ2-3; 7 bases line up with TRBD1. With 1 base clipped from V and 5 bases from J, the junction kept 15 bases outside the gene matches. The CDR3 covers 18 residues. Germline V gene sequence: CDR1 SGHAT, CDR2 FQNNGV. The DNA for the CDR3 is TGTGCCAGCAGCTTAGGTCTCATCCTAGGGGGCATCGAAGATACGCAGTATTTT. Amino acids: CASSLGLILGGIEDTQYF.

The chain uses TRBV5-4 and TRBJ2-5; tentatively, D is TRBD2 (6 bases). V was shortened by 4 bases and J by 4 bases, with 11 bases between the two germline ends. The CDR3 covers 13 residues. The V gene's germline CDR1 is SGHNT and CDR2 YYREEE (reference sequence). The CDR3: CASSVGSRETQYF. CDR3 coding DNA: TGTGCCAGCAGCGTCGGGAGTCGAGAGACCCAGTACTTC.

The chain combines TRBV6-2 or TRBV6-3 with TRBJ2-3; 11 nucleotides match TRBD2. The V gene end was trimmed by 4 bases and the J gene end by 4 bases; junction bases not matched to a gene: 4. The CDR3 contains 15 residues. Germline V lookup: CDR1 MNHEY, CDR2 SVGEGT. CDR3 coding DNA: TGTGCCAGCAGTTCACTAGCGGGGGAATCAGATACGCAGTATTTT. This codes for CASSSLAGESDTQYF.

The chain carries TRBV4-3 and TRBJ2-3; D is uncertain. Germline V gene lookup returns CDR1 LGHNA and CDR2 YSLEER. Trimming pared 1 base from V and 2 bases from J, leaving 16 bases between. The CDR3 spans 17 residues. The CDR3 bases are TGCGCCAGCAGCCAAGGGTCTCTGCGAGCATACACAGATACGCAGTATTTT. Amino acid sequence: CASSQGSLRAYTDTQYF.

Note on this clone: Other DNA sequences from this sample encode an identical CDR3 as well. The chain combines TRBV12-3 or TRBV12-4 with TRBJ1-1; D is unclear. The CDR3 length is 12 residues. Trimming removed 3 bases at V and 1 base at J, with 3 bases between. DNA of the CDR3: TGTGCCAGCAGTTTTCGGAACACTGAAGCTTTCTTT. Translation: CASSFRNTEAFF.

The table lists this clone with a count of one. This chain joins TRBV18 and TRBJ2-3; 8 bases align to TRBD2. The V and J ends lost 10 bases and 5 bases, in that order; junction bases with no gene match: 14. Germline CDR1 is KGHSH and CDR2 is LQKENI. The CDR3 is made up of 15 amino acids. CDR3 amino acids: CATEKDGGALDTQYF. The DNA of the CDR3 is TGTGCCACCGAGAAGGACGGGGGGGCCTTAGATACGCAGTATTTT. The whole variable domain, remainder taken from reference TRBV18 and TRBJ2-3, is NAGVMQNPRHLVRRRGQEARLRCSPMKGHSHVYWYRQLPEEGLKFMVYLQKENIIDESGMPKERFSAEFPKEGPSILRIQQVVRGDSAAYFCATEKDGGALDTQYFGPGTRLTVL.

The gene calls are TRBV7-9 and TRBJ2-7; D possibly corresponds to TRBD2 (6 bases). The V gene's germline CDR1 is SEHNR and CDR2 FQNEAQ (reference sequence). The CDR3 contains 14 residues. V gave up 3 bases and J gave up 3 bases, with 12 bases separating them. CDR3 nucleotides: TGTGCCAGCAGCTTCGGAGGGGAGAACTACGAGCAGTACTTC. Amino acid sequence: CASSFGGENYEQYF.

The V call is TRBV3-1 (or the pseudogene TRBV3-2), the J call TRBJ2-1; TRBD2 is a possible D gene (7 bases). This CDR3 comprises 15 residues. Between the trimmed V and J ends, which lost 4 bases and 9 bases, there was a span of 19 bases. Looked up from germline, CDR1 is LGHDT and CDR2 is YNNKEL (reference sequence). CDR3 region: CASSPLGGGVGEQFF. CDR3 nucleotide sequence: TGTGCCAGCAGCCCCCTAGGGGGGGGAGTGGGTGAGCAGTTCTTC.

The chain couples TRBV5-4 to TRBJ1-2; 8 bases match TRBD1. V was pared by 3 bases and J by 3 bases, with 4 bases of the junction left unmatched. CDR1 and CDR2 (germline): SGHNT, YYREEE (reference sequence). This CDR3 comprises 14 residues. CDR3 in amino acids: CASSSGQGYYGYTF. CDR3 sequence (DNA): TGTGCCAGCAGCTCCGGACAGGGCTACTATGGCTACACCTTC.